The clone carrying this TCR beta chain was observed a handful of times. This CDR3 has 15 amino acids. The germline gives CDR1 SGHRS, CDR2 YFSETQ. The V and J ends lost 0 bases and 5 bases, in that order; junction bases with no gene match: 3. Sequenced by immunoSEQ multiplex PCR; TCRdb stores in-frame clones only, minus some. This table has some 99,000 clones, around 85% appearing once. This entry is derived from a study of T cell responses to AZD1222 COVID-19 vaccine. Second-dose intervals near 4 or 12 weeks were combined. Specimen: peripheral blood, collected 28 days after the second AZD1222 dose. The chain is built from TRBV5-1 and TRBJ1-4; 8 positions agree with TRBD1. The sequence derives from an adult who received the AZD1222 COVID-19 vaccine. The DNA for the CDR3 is TGCGCCAGCAGCTTGGGGGCAGGGGGCAATGAAAAACTGTTTTTT. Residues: CASSLGAGGNEKLFF.